This T cell receptor (beta chain) came from a study of OX40 agonist ivuxolimab in advanced cancers. Regarding the study as a whole: Among T cells, CD8+ cells averaged more expanded clones than CD4+ cells.

The cohort excluded patients with autoimmune disease history or systemic immunosuppression. Profiled with immunoSEQ multiplex PCR; TCRdb holds only in-frame clones, not every one. The table includes 40,000 to 60,000 clones, about 93% detected once. Trimming cost V 1 base and J 6 bases, with 10 bases left between them. The CDR3 extends over 13 amino acids. Germline loops: CDR1 SQVTM, CDR2 ANQGSEA. With respect to this clone: The antigen remains undetermined.

The receptor comes from an adult with an advanced solid tumor such as melanoma, head and neck, liver or kidney cancer. This sample comprised CD4+ or CD8+ T cells sorted from blood, obtained in a trial of the OX40 agonist ivuxolimab. V usage is TRBV29-1 and J usage is TRBJ2-1; tentatively, D is TRBD2 (5 bases). DNA for the CDR3: TGCAGCGTTGAAGGTGAGAGGGCCAATGAGCAGTTCTTC. Translation: CSVEGERANEQFF.